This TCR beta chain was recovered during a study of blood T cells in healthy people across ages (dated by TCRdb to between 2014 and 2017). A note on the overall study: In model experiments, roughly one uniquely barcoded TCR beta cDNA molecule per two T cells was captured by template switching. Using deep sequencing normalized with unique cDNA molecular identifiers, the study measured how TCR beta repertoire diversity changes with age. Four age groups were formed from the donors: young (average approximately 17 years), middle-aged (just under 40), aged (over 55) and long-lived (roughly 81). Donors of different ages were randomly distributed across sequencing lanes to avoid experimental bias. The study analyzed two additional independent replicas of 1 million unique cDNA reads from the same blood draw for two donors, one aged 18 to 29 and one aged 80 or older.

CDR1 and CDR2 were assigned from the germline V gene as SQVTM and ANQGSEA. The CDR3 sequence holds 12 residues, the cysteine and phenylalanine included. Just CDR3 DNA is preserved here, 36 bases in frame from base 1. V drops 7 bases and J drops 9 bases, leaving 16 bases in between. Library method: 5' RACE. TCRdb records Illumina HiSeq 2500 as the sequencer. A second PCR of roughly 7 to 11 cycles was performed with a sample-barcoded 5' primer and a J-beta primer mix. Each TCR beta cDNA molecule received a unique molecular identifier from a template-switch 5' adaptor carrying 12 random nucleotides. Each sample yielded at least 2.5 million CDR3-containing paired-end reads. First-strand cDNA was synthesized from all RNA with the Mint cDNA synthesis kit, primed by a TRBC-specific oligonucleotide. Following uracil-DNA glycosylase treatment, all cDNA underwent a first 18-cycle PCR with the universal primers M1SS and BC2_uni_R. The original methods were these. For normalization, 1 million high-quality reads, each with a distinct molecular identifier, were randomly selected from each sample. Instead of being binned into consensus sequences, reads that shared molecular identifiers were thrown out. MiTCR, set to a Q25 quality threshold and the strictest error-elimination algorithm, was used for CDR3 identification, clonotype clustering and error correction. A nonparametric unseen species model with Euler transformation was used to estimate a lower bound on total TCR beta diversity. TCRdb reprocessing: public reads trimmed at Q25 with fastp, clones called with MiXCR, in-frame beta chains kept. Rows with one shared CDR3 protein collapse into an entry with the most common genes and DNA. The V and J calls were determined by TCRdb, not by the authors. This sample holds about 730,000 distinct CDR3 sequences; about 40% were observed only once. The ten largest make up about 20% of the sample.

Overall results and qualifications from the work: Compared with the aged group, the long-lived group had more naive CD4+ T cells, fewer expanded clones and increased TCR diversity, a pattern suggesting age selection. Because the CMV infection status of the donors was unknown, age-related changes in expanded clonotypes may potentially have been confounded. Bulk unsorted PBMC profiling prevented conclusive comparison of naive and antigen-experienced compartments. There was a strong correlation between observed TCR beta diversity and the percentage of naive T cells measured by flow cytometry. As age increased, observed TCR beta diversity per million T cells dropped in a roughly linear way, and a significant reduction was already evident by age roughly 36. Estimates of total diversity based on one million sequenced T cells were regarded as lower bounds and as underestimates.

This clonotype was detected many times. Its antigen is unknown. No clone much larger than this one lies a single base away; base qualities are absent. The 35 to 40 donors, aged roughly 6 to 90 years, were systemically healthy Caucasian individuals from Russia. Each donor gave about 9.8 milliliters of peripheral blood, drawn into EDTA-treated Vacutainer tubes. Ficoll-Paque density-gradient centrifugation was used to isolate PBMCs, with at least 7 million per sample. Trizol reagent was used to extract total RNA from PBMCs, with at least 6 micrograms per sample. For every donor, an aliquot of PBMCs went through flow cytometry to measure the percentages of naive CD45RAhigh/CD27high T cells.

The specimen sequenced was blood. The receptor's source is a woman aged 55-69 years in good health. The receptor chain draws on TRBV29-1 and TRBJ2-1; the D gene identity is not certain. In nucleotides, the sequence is TGCAGCGCCCCCGGACCTTGGGGTGAGCAGTTCTTC. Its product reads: CSAPGPWGEQFF.